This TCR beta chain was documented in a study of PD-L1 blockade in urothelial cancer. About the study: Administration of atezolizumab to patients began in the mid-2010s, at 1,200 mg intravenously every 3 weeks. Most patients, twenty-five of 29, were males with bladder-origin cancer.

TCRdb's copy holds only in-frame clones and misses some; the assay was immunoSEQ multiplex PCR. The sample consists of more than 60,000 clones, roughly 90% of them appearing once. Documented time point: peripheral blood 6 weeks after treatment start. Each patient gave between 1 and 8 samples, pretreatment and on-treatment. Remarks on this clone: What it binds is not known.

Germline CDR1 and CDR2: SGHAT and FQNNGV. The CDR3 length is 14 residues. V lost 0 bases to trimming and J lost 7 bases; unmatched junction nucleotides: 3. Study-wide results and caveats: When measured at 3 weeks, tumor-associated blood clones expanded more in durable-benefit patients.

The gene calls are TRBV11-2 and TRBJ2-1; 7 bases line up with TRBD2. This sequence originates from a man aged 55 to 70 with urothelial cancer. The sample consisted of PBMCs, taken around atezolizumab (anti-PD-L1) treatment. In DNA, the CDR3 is TGTGCCAGCAGCTTAGATTGGCGGGGGAATGAGCAGTTCTTC. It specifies CASSLDWRGNEQFF.